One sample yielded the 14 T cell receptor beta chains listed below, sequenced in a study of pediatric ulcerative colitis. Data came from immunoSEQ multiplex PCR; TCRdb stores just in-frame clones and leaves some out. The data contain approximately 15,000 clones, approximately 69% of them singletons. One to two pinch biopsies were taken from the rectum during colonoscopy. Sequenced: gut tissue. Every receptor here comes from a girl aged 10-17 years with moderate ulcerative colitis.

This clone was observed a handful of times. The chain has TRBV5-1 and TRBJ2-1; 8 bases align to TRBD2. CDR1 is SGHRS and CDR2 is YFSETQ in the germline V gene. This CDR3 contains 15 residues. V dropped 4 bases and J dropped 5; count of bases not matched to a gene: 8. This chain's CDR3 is CASSATSGTHNEQFF. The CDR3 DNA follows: TGCGCCAGCAGCGCAACTAGCGGCACACACAATGAGCAGTTCTTC.

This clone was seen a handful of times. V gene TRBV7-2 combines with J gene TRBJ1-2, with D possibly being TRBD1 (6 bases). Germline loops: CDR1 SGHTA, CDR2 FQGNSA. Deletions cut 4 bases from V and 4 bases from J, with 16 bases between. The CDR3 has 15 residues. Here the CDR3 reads CASSSWTVIPYGYTF. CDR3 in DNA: TGTGCCAGCAGCTCCTGGACAGTCATCCCCTATGGCTACACCTTC. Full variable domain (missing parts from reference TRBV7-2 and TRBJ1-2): GAGVSQSPSNKVTEKGKDVELRCDPISGHTALYWYRQSLGQGLEFLIYFQGNSAPDKSGLPSDRFSAERTGGSVSTLTIQRTQQEDSAVYLCASSSWTVIPYGYTFGSGTRLTVV.

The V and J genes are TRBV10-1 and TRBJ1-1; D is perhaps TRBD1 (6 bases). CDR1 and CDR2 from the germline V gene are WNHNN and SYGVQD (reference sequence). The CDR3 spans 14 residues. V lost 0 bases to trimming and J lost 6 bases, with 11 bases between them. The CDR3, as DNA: TGCGCCAGCAGTGAGTCGTATGCAGGGGCTGAAGCTTTCTTT. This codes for CASSESYAGAEAFF.

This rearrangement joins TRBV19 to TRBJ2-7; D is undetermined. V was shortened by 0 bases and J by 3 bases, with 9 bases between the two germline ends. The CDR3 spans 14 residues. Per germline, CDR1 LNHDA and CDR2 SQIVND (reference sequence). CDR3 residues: CASSIDLTVYEQYF. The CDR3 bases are TGTGCCAGTAGTATAGATCTTACGGTCTACGAGCAGTACTTC.

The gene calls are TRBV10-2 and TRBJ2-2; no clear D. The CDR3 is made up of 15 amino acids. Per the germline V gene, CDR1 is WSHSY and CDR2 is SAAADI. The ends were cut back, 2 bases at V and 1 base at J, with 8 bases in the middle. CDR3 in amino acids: CASSENTGNTGELFF. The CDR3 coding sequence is TGCGCCAGCAGTGAGAACACGGGGAACACCGGGGAGCTGTTTTTT.

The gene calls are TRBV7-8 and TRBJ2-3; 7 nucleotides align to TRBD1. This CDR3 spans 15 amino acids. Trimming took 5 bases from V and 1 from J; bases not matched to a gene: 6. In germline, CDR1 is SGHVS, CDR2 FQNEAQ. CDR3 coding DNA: TGTGCCAGCAGCGCTCGGACAGGAGGCACAGATACGCAGTATTTT. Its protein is CASSARTGGTDTQYF.

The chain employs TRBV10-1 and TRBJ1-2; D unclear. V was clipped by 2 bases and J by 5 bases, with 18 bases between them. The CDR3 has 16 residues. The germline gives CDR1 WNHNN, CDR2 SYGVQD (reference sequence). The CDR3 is CASSERPQRSGYGYTF. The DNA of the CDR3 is TGCGCCAGCAGTGAGAGGCCACAACGGTCGGGATATGGCTACACCTTC.

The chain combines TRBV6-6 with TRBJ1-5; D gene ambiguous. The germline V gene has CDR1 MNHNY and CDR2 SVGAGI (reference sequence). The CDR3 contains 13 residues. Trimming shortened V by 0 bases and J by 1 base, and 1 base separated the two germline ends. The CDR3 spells CASSYSSNQPQHF. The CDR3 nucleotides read TGTGCCAGCAGTTACTCGAGCAATCAGCCCCAGCATTTT.

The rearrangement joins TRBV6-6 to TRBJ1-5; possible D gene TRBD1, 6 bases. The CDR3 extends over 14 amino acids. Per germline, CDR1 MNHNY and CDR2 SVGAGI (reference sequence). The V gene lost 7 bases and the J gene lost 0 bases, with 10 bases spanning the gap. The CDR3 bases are TGTGCCAGCACCGAGGGGGGTAGCAATCAGCCCCAGCATTTT. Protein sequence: CASTEGGSNQPQHF.

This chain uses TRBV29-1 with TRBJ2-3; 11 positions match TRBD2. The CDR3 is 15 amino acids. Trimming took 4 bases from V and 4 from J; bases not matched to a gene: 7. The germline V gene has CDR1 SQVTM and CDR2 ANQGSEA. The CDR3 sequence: CSVGIAGGPSDTQYF. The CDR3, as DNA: TGCAGCGTTGGGATAGCGGGGGGGCCGTCAGATACGCAGTATTTT.

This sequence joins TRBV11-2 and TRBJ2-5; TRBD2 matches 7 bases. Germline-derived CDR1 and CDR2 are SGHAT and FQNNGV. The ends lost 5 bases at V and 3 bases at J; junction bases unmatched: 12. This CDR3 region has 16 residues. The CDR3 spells CASSRWGTGGEETQYF. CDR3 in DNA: TGTGCCAGCAGCCGATGGGGGACGGGAGGTGAAGAGACCCAGTACTTC. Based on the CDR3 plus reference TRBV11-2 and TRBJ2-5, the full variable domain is EAGVAQSPRYKIIEKRQSVAFWCNPISGHATLYWYQQILGQGPKLLIQFQNNGVVDDSQLPKDRFSAERLKGVDSTLKIQPAKLEDSAVYLCASSRWGTGGEETQYFGPGTRLLVL.

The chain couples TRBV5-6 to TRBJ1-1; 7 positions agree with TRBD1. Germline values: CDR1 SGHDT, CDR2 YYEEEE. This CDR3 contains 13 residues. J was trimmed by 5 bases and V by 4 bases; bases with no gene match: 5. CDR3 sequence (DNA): TGTGCCAGCAGCGAAACAGGGGTAACTGAAGCTTTCTTT. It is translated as CASSETGVTEAFF.

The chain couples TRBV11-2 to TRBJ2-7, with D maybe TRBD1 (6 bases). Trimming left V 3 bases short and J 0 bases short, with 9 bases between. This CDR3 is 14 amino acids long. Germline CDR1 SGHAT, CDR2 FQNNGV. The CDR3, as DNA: TGTGCCAGCAGCTTCGCAGGGGTCTCCTACGAGCAGTACTTC. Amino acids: CASSFAGVSYEQYF.

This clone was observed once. The CDR3 is CASSRLTPSGANVLTF. The CDR3, as DNA: TGTGCCAGTAGTCGACTGACCCCCTCTGGGGCCAACGTCCTGACTTTC. The chain has TRBV19 and TRBJ2-6; D not certain. Trimming removed 5 bases from V and 0 bases from J, with 11 bases in between. Germline loops: CDR1 LNHDA, CDR2 SQIVND (reference sequence). The CDR3 is made up of 16 amino acids.